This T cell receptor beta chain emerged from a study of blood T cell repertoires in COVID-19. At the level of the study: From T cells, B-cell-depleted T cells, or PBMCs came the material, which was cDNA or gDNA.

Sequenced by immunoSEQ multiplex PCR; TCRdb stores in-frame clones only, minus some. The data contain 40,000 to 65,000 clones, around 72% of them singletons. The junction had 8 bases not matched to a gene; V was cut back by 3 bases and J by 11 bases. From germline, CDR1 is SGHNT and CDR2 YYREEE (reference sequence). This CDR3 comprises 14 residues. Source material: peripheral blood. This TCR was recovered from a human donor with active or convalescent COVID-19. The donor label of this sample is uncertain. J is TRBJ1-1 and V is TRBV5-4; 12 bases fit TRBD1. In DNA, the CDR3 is TGTGCCAGCAGCTCCGGGGACAGGGGGCTAGGGGCTTTCTTT. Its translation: CASSSGDRGLGAFF.